This T cell receptor beta chain was sequenced in a study of Ad26.COV2.S vaccination and SARS-CoV-2 variants. General observations from the study: Using TCR breadth and depth analyses may have led to underestimated total T cell responses.

TCRdb's table, derived via immunoSEQ multiplex PCR, lists solely in-frame clones and lacks some. This table has more than 400,000 clones, over 80% appearing once. Noted treatment: about 20 received Ad26.COV2.S at low or high dose, single or two shots; several received placebo; per-sample allocation not given. Day 63 following the first vaccine or placebo injection was when the samples were taken. Details on this clone: Its target is not known.

Germline assignment: CDR1 SGDLS and CDR2 YYNGEE. The CDR3 totals 15 residues. J gave up 4 bases and V 3 bases, and 5 bases lay outside the gene matches. The starting material was peripheral blood, obtained in a trial of Ad26.COV2.S vaccine versus placebo. The V and J genes are TRBV9 and TRBJ1-2; 11 bases line up with TRBD1. This TCR was sampled from a person aged 18-60 years who received the Ad26.COV2.S COVID-19 vaccine or a placebo. CDR3 protein: CASSASGTGGYGYTF. CDR3 in DNA: TGTGCCAGCAGCGCATCCGGGACAGGGGGCTATGGCTACACCTTC.